This T cell receptor (beta chain) was recovered during a study of prognosis after radiotherapy for stage I lung cancer (dated by TCRdb to the early 2020s). For the study in its entirety: Roughly 20 stage I NSCLC patients were enrolled in Nanjing, China, between early 2018 and 2019. The patients included around 13 who had newly diagnosed primary stage I lung tumors, along with 5 or 6 others who had oligometastatic NSCLC after their primary tumor had been surgically resected. Every patient was regarded as medically inoperable, because of comorbidities in about a dozen cases and refusal of surgery in roughly seven cases. The cohort comprised around 14 men and about six women with a median age of approximately 74 years, ranging from about 50 to 85 years. On tumor histology, fewer than 15 patients had adenocarcinoma and more than 5 had squamous cell carcinoma. SBRT was given in 3 to 5 fractions with a biologically effective dose of at least 100 Gy, using image-guided IMRT or VMAT. SBRT was not combined with any concurrent therapy in any patient. After SBRT, distant metastases developed in four of the 19 patients at a median of approximately seven months, while the remaining 15 patients had no significant progression. Peripheral blood TCR beta repertoires were profiled in stage I NSCLC patients before and after stereotactic body radiotherapy, and the repertoires were related to distant failure. The study took one blood sample before SBRT and one after SBRT from each of around 19 patients and sequenced all 40 or so samples. Paper-wide results and their limitations: Post-SBRT Shannon entropy and its change from baseline were lower in patients who developed distant metastases; baseline Shannon entropy was not associated with metastases. Tumor specificity of expanded TCR clones was not determined. None of the reported P values were adjusted for multiple comparisons. TRBV and TRBJ usage frequencies reportedly varied with metastasis status, involving two V genes at baseline and fewer than 10 V and two J genes after SBRT. Limitations of the study included a small cohort and short follow-up, and the study findings need independent validation. After SBRT, the count of unique TCR clones dropped from a median of roughly 10,000 beforehand to nearly 7,000 afterward (Wilcoxon paired P=0.011).

Two rounds of multiplex PCR were performed to amplify the TCR beta CDR3 region from genomic DNA. The first PCR round used primers specific to each TRBV and TRBJ gene, with sequences filed in Chinese patent CN105087789A. Universal primers were used in the second PCR round. The Roche High Pure PCR Template Preparation Kit was used to extract genomic DNA from frozen PBMCs. Paired-end sequencing with 151 bp reads was performed on the libraries using an Illumina HiSeq 3000. The paper's processing steps were these. CutAdapt was used to discard raw reads that did not contain the multiplex PCR primer sequences. Using PEAR, the high-quality paired reads were merged into contigs. By aligning each contig to reference sequences, MiXCR assigned the TRB V, D and J gene segments to that contig. CDR3 sequences were clustered by base quality and sequence similarity to remove sequencing errors. Diversity was calculated as Shannon entropy divided by the natural log of the number of productive TCR sequences. Clonality was computed as one minus the ratio of Shannon entropy to the natural log of the number of unique clonotypes. Using the Youden index from ROC curves, the researchers picked the repertoire-metric cut-offs for progression-free survival, and all analyses were carried out in R 3.5.3. TCRdb reran the public reads through fastp at Q25 and MiXCR, keeping productive beta chains. Rows with one shared CDR3 protein collapse into an entry with the most common genes and DNA. TCRdb assigned the V and J calls; the authors' analysis was not used. Here the sample has about 18,000 distinct CDR3 sequences; 29% occur a single time. The ten largest clonotypes hold approximately 31% of the sample.

A word on this clonotype: Which antigen it targets is not known. One base separates it from a far larger clone, so it is likely a read error.

The CDR3 goes from the cysteine to the phenylalanine over 11 residues. The sequence is cut down to CDR3 DNA, 33 bases in frame from base 1. For CDR1 and CDR2, the germline V gene lists WSHSY and SAAADI. All patients had node-negative disease on CT and PET/CT, and none had a history of other malignancies or had previously received chemotherapy or radiotherapy. At each of two time points, around 6 milliliters of peripheral venous blood were collected into EDTA tubes. PBMCs were isolated by Ficoll-Paque Plus density-gradient centrifugation. Samples were stored at -80°C immediately after collection until analysis.

The receptor was isolated from a donor older than 45 with non-small cell lung cancer. The chain employs TRBV10-2 and TRBJ2-5; the D gene assignment is ambiguous. The DNA end favors TRBJ2-1, so the J call may be wrong. The sample in question was PBMCs, obtained before or after stereotactic body radiation therapy (not recorded which). The nucleotide sequence is given as TGCGCCAGCAGACTTCCAGGTGAGCAGTTCTTC. The resulting protein is CASRLPGEQFF.